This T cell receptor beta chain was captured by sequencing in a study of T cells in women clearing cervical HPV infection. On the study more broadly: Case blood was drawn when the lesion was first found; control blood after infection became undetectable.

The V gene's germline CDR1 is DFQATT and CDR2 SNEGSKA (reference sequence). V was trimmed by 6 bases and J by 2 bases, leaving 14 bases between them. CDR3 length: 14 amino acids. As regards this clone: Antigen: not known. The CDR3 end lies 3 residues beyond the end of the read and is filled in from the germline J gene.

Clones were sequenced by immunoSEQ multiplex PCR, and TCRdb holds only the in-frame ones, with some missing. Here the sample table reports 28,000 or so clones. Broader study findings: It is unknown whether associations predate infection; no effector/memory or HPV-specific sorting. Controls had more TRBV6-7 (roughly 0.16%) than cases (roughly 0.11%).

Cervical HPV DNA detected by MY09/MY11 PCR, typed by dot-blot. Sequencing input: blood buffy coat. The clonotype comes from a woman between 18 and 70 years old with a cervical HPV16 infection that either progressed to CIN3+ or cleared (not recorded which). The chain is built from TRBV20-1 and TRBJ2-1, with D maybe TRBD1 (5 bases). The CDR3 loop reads CSAGGRDTYNEQFF. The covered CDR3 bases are TGCAGTGCAGGTGGCAGGGATACCTACAATGAG.